The next 22 T cell receptor beta chains were all read from a single sample in a study of CD8 T cells in ankylosing spondylitis. A single record per CDR3 protein comes from TCRdb applying MiXCR to the 5' RACE reads. Counted here are some 120,000 distinct CDR3 sequences, approximately 14% occurring once; the ten biggest clones make up approximately 3%. The sample was blood, either unsorted or a sorted T cell fraction (not recorded which). These receptors originate from a female donor with ankylosing spondylitis or in good health (not recorded which).

This clonotype has only a few counts. V is TRBV3-1 and J is TRBJ1-5; TRBD1 agrees at 8 bases. The CDR3 is 14 residues long. The V gene's germline CDR1 is LGHDT and CDR2 YNNKEL (reference sequence). V lost 4 bases, J lost 5 bases, and 4 bases stayed unmatched. The CDR3 loop is CASSRTGTDQPQHF. DNA of the CDR3: TGTGCCAGCAGCCGGACAGGGACGGATCAGCCCCAGCATTTT.

The chain uses TRBV5-1 and TRBJ1-1; D not resolved. V was pared by 4 bases and J by 2 bases, with 9 bases between. The CDR3 length is 13 residues. Germline values: CDR1 SGHRS, CDR2 YFSETQ. The CDR3 sequence: CASSIFDNTEAFF. The CDR3 DNA reads as TGCGCCAGCAGCATCTTTGACAACACTGAAGCTTTCTTT. The full variable domain, completed using reference TRBV5-1 and TRBJ1-1, is KAGVTQTPRYLIKTRGQQVTLSCSPISGHRSVSWYQQTPGQGLQFLFEYFSETQRNKGNFPGRFSGRQFSNSRSEMNVSTLELGDSALYLCASSIFDNTEAFFGQGTRLTVV.

The V call is TRBV12-3 or TRBV12-4, the J call TRBJ2-6; TRBD2 aligns across 7 bases. V lost 5 bases, J lost 0 bases, and 13 bases stayed unmatched. The CDR3 extends over 19 amino acids. This CDR3 is CASSRWTSRESSGANVLTF. The CDR3 bases are TGTGCCAGCAGTCGATGGACTAGTCGAGAGAGCTCTGGGGCCAACGTCCTGACTTTC.

V is TRBV5-1 and J is TRBJ2-3, with D possibly being TRBD1 (6 bases). Germline assignment: CDR1 SGHRS and CDR2 YFSETQ. CDR3 size: 13 residues. V was clipped by 6 bases and J by 5 bases, with 13 bases between them. The CDR3 loop reads CASTVQGVDTQYF. CDR3 sequence (DNA): TGCGCCAGCACCGTACAGGGTGTAGATACGCAGTATTTT.

CDR3 DNA sequence: TGTGCCAGCAGTGAAGCTCGCCGGGTAACTTTCTACAATGAGCAGTTCTTC. Amino acid sequence: CASSEARRVTFYNEQFF. The chain joins TRBV6-1 to TRBJ2-1; D not certain. This CDR3 spans 17 amino acids. The V end was cut by 0 bases, the J end by 3 bases, with 15 bases between. The germline gives CDR1 MNHNS, CDR2 SASEGT.

The chain has TRBV5-1 and TRBJ1-1; TRBD1 aligns across 10 bases. This CDR3 region has 14 residues. V trimming: 4 bases; J trimming: 6 bases; junction bases outside the gene matches: 6. Germline-derived CDR1 and CDR2 are SGHRS and YFSETQ. CDR3 loop: CASSGRQGAPEAFF. DNA of the CDR3: TGCGCCAGCAGCGGAAGACAGGGGGCCCCTGAAGCTTTCTTT.

This clonotype occurred many times. CDR3 coding DNA: TGTGCCACCAGCAGAGATGGGGGGACTAGCAGCGAGACCCAGTACTTC. Protein: CATSRDGGTSSETQYF. The V and J genes are TRBV15 and TRBJ2-5, with 9 positions matching TRBD2. The germline gives CDR1 LNHNV, CDR2 YYDKDF (reference sequence). J lost 5 bases, V lost 0 bases, and 7 bases had no gene match. This CDR3 spans 16 amino acids.

The gene calls are TRBV12-3 or TRBV12-4 and TRBJ2-1, with 8 bases identical to TRBD2. The CDR3 covers 14 residues. Trimming removed 6 bases from V and 4 bases from J; junction bases left unmatched: 5. The CDR3: CASSWEREYNEQFF. The CDR3 nucleotides are TGTGCCAGCAGCTGGGAGCGGGAGTACAATGAGCAGTTCTTC.

In its sample, this clonotype was seen many times. The chain employs TRBV5-1 and TRBJ2-1; 8 bases fit TRBD2. CDR3 size: 17 residues. V shed 0 bases and J 6 bases; nucleotides not matched to a gene: 11. Germline V gene sequence: CDR1 SGHRS, CDR2 YFSETQ. DNA of the CDR3: TGCGCCAGCAGCTTGGCCGTGACGGGAGGGTTGGGCAATGAGCAGTTCTTC. This gives the protein CASSLAVTGGLGNEQFF.

This clonotype came up many times. The V call is TRBV20-1, the J call TRBJ1-1; no clear D. CDR3 length: 10 amino acids. Germline V gives CDR1 DFQATT, CDR2 SNEGSKA (reference sequence). V was cut by 2 bases and J by 11 bases, with 9 bases left in between. The CDR3 sequence is CSARNNWAFF. The DNA for the CDR3 is TGCAGTGCTAGAAACAATTGGGCTTTCTTT.

This clonotype was found many times. The V gene is TRBV12-3 or TRBV12-4, the J gene TRBJ2-1; D is ambiguous. This CDR3 region has 12 residues. Trimming removed 3 bases from V and 4 bases from J, with 4 bases in between. CDR3 sequence (DNA): TGTGCCAGCAGTTTCTTTTACAATGAGCAGTTCTTC. This sequence encodes CASSFFYNEQFF.

The sample holds many counts of this clonotype. The V and J genes are TRBV20-1 and TRBJ2-5; TRBD2 matches 9 bases. The V gene end was trimmed by 2 bases and the J gene end by 5 bases; junction bases not matched to a gene: 9. CDR1 is DFQATT and CDR2 is SNEGSKA in the germline V gene (reference sequence). This CDR3 contains 15 residues. CDR3 sequence reads: CSARPPSGVGETQYF. DNA for the CDR3: TGCAGTGCTAGACCCCCTAGCGGGGTAGGGGAGACCCAGTACTTC.

In its sample, this clonotype was seen a few times. CDR3 sequence reads: CASSFLQGSPGELFF. The CDR3 DNA is TGTGCCAGCAGTTTTTTGCAGGGATCCCCCGGGGAGCTGTTTTTT. The rearrangement links TRBV12-3 or TRBV12-4 to TRBJ2-2; maybe TRBD1 (5 bases). Trimming left V 3 bases short and J 6 bases short, with 14 bases between. This CDR3 has 15 amino acids.

This clonotype came up many times. The V call is TRBV29-1, the J call TRBJ1-1; D not resolved. V was clipped by 4 bases and J by 4 bases, with 10 bases between them. The CDR3 is made up of 12 amino acids. CDR1 SQVTM and CDR2 ANQGSEA come from the germline V gene. DNA for the CDR3: TGCAGCGTTGTTCCAGGTAGCACTGAAGCTTTCTTT. As protein: CSVVPGSTEAFF.

This clonotype was detected ten times or more. This chain uses TRBV7-2 with TRBJ2-4, with a weak D call TRBD2 (7 bases). CDR1 and CDR2 (germline): SGHTA, FQGNSA. The CDR3 runs 13 residues. With 4 bases removed from V and 7 bases from J, the gap between germline ends came to 11 bases. CDR3 protein: CASSSQGGNIQYF. In DNA, the CDR3 is TGTGCCAGCAGCTCACAGGGAGGGAACATTCAGTACTTC.

The table lists this clonotype with a few counts. The chain links TRBV2 to TRBJ1-1, with D possibly matching TRBD1 (6 bases). CDR3 size: 15 residues. V dropped 3 bases and J dropped 6 bases, with 17 bases sitting between them. Germline lookup yields CDR1 SNHLY and CDR2 FYNNEI. CDR3 DNA sequence: TGTGCCAGCAGTGATCCACAGGGAGGCACCGCTGAAGCTTTCTTT. Residues: CASSDPQGGTAEAFF.

A few counts support this clonotype. The rearrangement uses TRBV7-9 and TRBJ2-1; D gene uncertain. The CDR3 consists of 15 residues. Between the trimmed V and J ends, which lost 1 base and 4 bases, there was a span of 11 bases. Germline V CDR1 and CDR2: SEHNR, FQNEAQ (reference sequence). CDR3 nucleotide sequence: TGTGCCAGCAGCTTAGTCCAGATGGGTTACAATGAGCAGTTCTTC. The encoded protein is CASSLVQMGYNEQFF.

The chain employs TRBV18 and TRBJ1-2; tentatively, D is TRBD1 (6 bases). This CDR3 has 17 residues. Per the germline V gene, CDR1 is KGHSH and CDR2 is LQKENI. Trimming shortened V by 2 bases and J by 3 bases, and 19 bases separated the two germline ends. The CDR3 coding sequence is TGTGCCAGCTCACCAGGGGGGGCCCTTGGGAACGACTATGGCTACACCTTC. Its protein is CASSPGGALGNDYGYTF.

This chain uses TRBV6-1 with TRBJ1-1, with D possibly TRBD1 on 6 matching bases. Trimming pared 7 bases from V and 1 base from J, leaving 19 bases between. Per germline, CDR1 MNHNS and CDR2 SASEGT. This CDR3 has 16 amino acids. CDR3 sequence reads: CASTPHLGAENTEAFF. CDR3 nucleotide sequence: TGTGCCAGCACCCCACACCTGGGGGCCGAGAACACTGAAGCTTTCTTT.

This clonotype was picked up a small number of times. V usage is TRBV5-1 and J usage is TRBJ1-5; 9 bases are shared with TRBD1. Germline CDR1 and CDR2: SGHRS and YFSETQ. The CDR3 has 18 residues. The V and J ends lost 5 bases and 0 bases, in that order; junction bases with no gene match: 12. The CDR3 coding sequence is TGCGCCAGCAGAGAAAAAACGGACAGGGGATATAGCAATCAGCCCCAGCATTTT. It is translated as CASREKTDRGYSNQPQHF.

The rearrangement uses TRBV29-1 and TRBJ2-7; maybe TRBD2 (6 bases). The CDR3 sequence is 15 residues long. Germline CDR1 is SQVTM and CDR2 is ANQGSEA. The V and J ends lost 4 bases and 0 bases respectively, with 16 bases between them. The CDR3 DNA reads as TGCAGCGTTGGAGGGCCGGGACTGAACTCCTACGAGCAGTACTTC. Translating gives CSVGGPGLNSYEQYF.

The chain recombines TRBV28 with TRBJ2-4; TRBD1 agrees at 10 bases. CDR3 length: 13 residues. V shed 6 bases, J shed 9 bases, and the junction held 5 bases outside the gene matches. In germline, CDR1 is MDHEN, CDR2 SYDVKM. This chain's CDR3 is CASSSGQGSIQYF. In DNA form, the CDR3 reads TGTGCCAGCAGCTCGGGACAGGGGTCCATTCAGTACTTC. Complete variable domain (other parts from reference TRBV28 and TRBJ2-4): DVKVTQSSRYLVKRTGEKVFLECVQDMDHENMFWYRQDPGLGLRLIYFSYDVKMKEKGDIPEGYSVSREKKERFSLILESASTNQTSMYLCASSSGQGSIQYFGAGTRLSVL.